Presented here are 27 T cell receptor beta chains from one specimen sequenced in a study of blood T cell repertoires in COVID-19. Sequencing used immunoSEQ multiplex PCR; TCRdb keeps in-frame clones, though not all of them. The data show around 480,000 clones, 70% to 90% seen once. Sample: peripheral blood. Receptors originate from a woman aged 45-65 years with COVID-19, enrolled during active disease.

Points on this clone: Lacking the conserved final phenylalanine or tryptophan, this CDR3 likely reflects a read error. It is unclear where the CDR3 begins or ends on the DNA, so no DNA is shown, and the CDR3 is as TCRdb lists it. The chain links TRBV19 to TRBJ2-3; the D call TRBD2 from the table was never checked on the DNA. The germline V gene encodes CDR1 LNHDA and CDR2 SQIVND (reference sequence). 8 amino acids form the CDR3, both terminal residues included. CDR3 protein: CAGLADRI.

The rearrangement uses TRBV7-2 and TRBJ2-3, with 7 bases fitting TRBD2. Per germline, CDR1 SGHTA and CDR2 FQGNSA. V lost 1 base and J lost 3; bases outside the gene matches: 4. The CDR3 extends over 15 amino acids. The chain's CDR3 is CASSLVGGSTDTQYF. The CDR3, as DNA: TGTGCCAGCAGCTTAGTGGGGGGGAGTACAGATACGCAGTATTTT.

The chain uses TRBV6-5 and TRBJ1-2; weak D call: TRBD1 (5 bases). The length of the CDR3 is 14 residues. In germline, CDR1 is MNHEY, CDR2 SVGAGI. The germline V and J ends were trimmed by 2 bases and 8 bases, with 15 bases remaining between them. This chain's CDR3 is CASSYPDSSGGYTF. CDR3 coding DNA: TGTGCCAGCAGTTACCCCGACAGTTCAGGAGGCTACACCTTC.

V usage is TRBV2 and J usage is TRBJ1-2; D gene unclear. Trimming removed 6 bases at V and 4 bases at J, with 12 bases between. From germline, CDR1 is SNHLY and CDR2 FYNNEI. This CDR3 has 13 amino acids. The CDR3 DNA sequence: TGTGCCAGCAGATCCAACGGTCCCTATGGCTACACCTTC. It yields the protein CASRSNGPYGYTF.

The rearrangement uses TRBV6-5 and TRBJ2-7; TRBD1 is a possible D gene (6 bases). The CDR3 extends over 12 amino acids. Trimming took 6 bases from V and 5 from J, leaving 11 bases between them. Per the germline V gene, CDR1 is MNHEY and CDR2 is SVGAGI. The DNA for the CDR3 is TGTGCCAGCAGCCGCGACAGGAACGAGCAGTACTTC. The encoded protein is CASSRDRNEQYF.

The chain has TRBV7-8 and TRBJ1-3; no clear D gene. The ends were cut back, 5 bases at V and 6 bases at J, with 14 bases in the middle. Germline assignment: CDR1 SGHVS and CDR2 FQNEAQ. CDR3 size: 14 residues. CDR3 sequence: CASSPDASLNTIYF. The CDR3 coding sequence is TGTGCCAGCAGCCCCGATGCGTCGTTAAACACCATATATTTT.

The chain recombines TRBV6-2 or TRBV6-3 with TRBJ2-3; TRBD2 aligns across 7 bases. This CDR3 is built from 15 residues. Germline V gives CDR1 MNHEY, CDR2 SVGEGT. Germline trimming cut 5 bases from V and 0 bases from J; bases unmatched to any gene: 5. CDR3: CASSKTSLSTDTQYF. The CDR3 nucleotides are TGTGCCAGCAGTAAGACTAGCCTTAGCACAGATACGCAGTATTTT.

This sequence joins TRBV12-3 or TRBV12-4 and TRBJ1-2; D is possibly TRBD1 (6 bases). The CDR3 sequence is 12 residues long. V was cut by 6 bases and J by 3 bases, with 8 bases left in between. In nucleotides, the CDR3 is TGTGCCAGCAGAGCAGGGGACTATGGCTACACCTTC. Translated: CASRAGDYGYTF.

For this clone: Other DNA sequences of this sample code for an identical CDR3. The chain carries TRBV18 and TRBJ1-5; tentatively, D is TRBD1 (5 bases). This CDR3 comprises 14 residues. Germline assignment: CDR1 KGHSH and CDR2 LQKENI. The V end was cut by 3 bases, the J end by 4 bases, with 10 bases between. The CDR3 coding sequence is TGTGCCAGCTCACCTTCGGGGGAGAATCAGCCCCAGCATTTT. This sequence encodes CASSPSGENQPQHF.

The chain links TRBV3-1 (or the pseudogene TRBV3-2) to TRBJ1-2; D is unresolved. Per the germline V gene, CDR1 is LGHDT and CDR2 is YNNKEL (reference sequence). Between the trimmed V and J ends, which lost 3 bases and 6 bases, there was a span of 8 bases. This CDR3 region has 12 residues. The CDR3 region has the DNA TGTGCCAGCAGCCAGATGAGAGATGGCTACACCTTC. This gives the protein CASSQMRDGYTF.

The chain is built from TRBV5-1 and TRBJ2-3; no definite D call. V lost 0 bases, J lost 3 bases, and 11 bases lay in between. CDR1 is SGHRS and CDR2 is YFSETQ in the germline V gene. The CDR3 covers 15 residues. CDR3 DNA: TGCGCCAGCAGCTTGGAGACGCCTAGTACAGATACGCAGTATTTT. Protein product: CASSLETPSTDTQYF.

This clone was recorded only once. The J gene is TRBJ2-3, the V gene TRBV7-8; a possible D gene is TRBD1 (5 bases). CDR1 is SGHVS and CDR2 is FQNEAQ in the germline V gene. The CDR3 runs 13 residues. V was trimmed by 8 bases and J by 0 bases, leaving 9 bases between them. Here the CDR3 DNA reads TGTGCCAGCGGTGGGGCCAGCACAGATACGCAGTATTTT. Amino acid sequence: CASGGASTDTQYF.

The gene calls are TRBV30 and TRBJ1-2; 7 nucleotides align to TRBD1. The CDR3 has 14 residues. V dropped 0 bases and J dropped 4; count of bases not matched to a gene: 5. Germline V gene data show CDR1 as GTSNPN and CDR2 as SVGIG (reference sequence). The CDR3 loop is CAWSVGGAGYGYTF. The CDR3 DNA sequence: TGTGCCTGGAGTGTAGGGGGCGCGGGCTATGGCTACACCTTC.

The gene calls are TRBV10-3 and TRBJ2-3, with TRBD1 as a possible D gene (6 bases). V lost 10 bases and J 0 bases, leaving 14 bases between the germline ends. CDR1 ENHRY and CDR2 SYGVKD come from the germline V gene. This CDR3 contains 14 residues. The CDR3 here is CATQTGQSTDTQYF. The CDR3 nucleotides read TGTGCCACGCAGACAGGTCAGAGCACAGATACGCAGTATTTT.

The chain employs TRBV6-5 and TRBJ2-3, with a weak D call TRBD2 (6 bases). V lost 8 bases, J lost 1 base, and 16 bases lay in between. From germline, CDR1 is MNHEY and CDR2 SVGAGI. The CDR3 length is 15 residues. CDR3 amino acids: CASRLASGGTDTQYF. In nucleotides, the CDR3 is TGTGCCAGCCGTCTGGCCTCGGGGGGCACAGATACGCAGTATTTT.

This sequence joins TRBV3-1 (or the pseudogene TRBV3-2) and TRBJ1-1, with 8 bases identical to TRBD1. The germline V gene has CDR1 LGHDT and CDR2 YNNKEL (reference sequence). The V gene end was trimmed by 6 bases and the J gene end by 7 bases; junction bases not matched to a gene: 7. The CDR3 covers 13 residues. Here the CDR3 reads CASRPTGEVEAFF. The CDR3 DNA is TGTGCCAGCAGGCCGACAGGGGAAGTTGAAGCTTTCTTT.

As to this clone: The same CDR3 is also encoded by other DNA sequences in this sample. The CDR3 coding sequence is TGTGCCAGCAGCGACAGGGATAGCAATCAGCCCCAGCATTTT. Its translation is CASSDRDSNQPQHF. This chain uses TRBV27 with TRBJ1-5, with 7 bases that match TRBD1. Looked up from germline, CDR1 is MNHEY and CDR2 is SMNVEV (reference sequence). The V gene end was trimmed by 6 bases and the J gene end by 0 bases; junction bases not matched to a gene: 2. This CDR3 region has 14 residues.

The chain is built from TRBV12-5 and TRBJ2-7, with 7 bases lining up with TRBD1. Germline V lookup: CDR1 LGHNT, CDR2 FRNRAP. This CDR3 comprises 17 residues. Unmatched junction bases numbered 14, after V lost 6 bases and J lost 0 bases. The DNA for the CDR3 is TGTGCTAGTGGCTCAATGGGGCAGGGGGAGAGCTCCTACGAGCAGTACTTC. It encodes CASGSMGQGESSYEQYF.

Written as DNA, the CDR3 is TGTGCCAGCAGTACAGGGGTTACGGACTATGGCTACACCTTC. Translated: CASSTGVTDYGYTF. The V gene is TRBV27, the J gene TRBJ1-2; TRBD1 agrees at 7 bases. There are 14 residues in the CDR3. Trimming cost V 5 bases and J 3 bases; bases outside gene matches: 6. CDR1 is MNHEY and CDR2 is SMNVEV in the germline V gene (reference sequence).

J is TRBJ2-7 and V is TRBV18; D may be TRBD1 (6 bases). V lost 5 bases and J lost 4, with 12 bases in between. CDR3 length: 13 residues. Germline CDR1 reads KGHSH; CDR2 reads LQKENI. The CDR3 coding sequence is TGTGCCAGCTCAGGGTCCCAGGGGTACGAGCAGTACTTC. Amino acids: CASSGSQGYEQYF.

This chain joins TRBV6-5 and TRBJ2-7; TRBD1 is a possible D gene (6 bases). The length of the CDR3 is 15 residues. Trimming stripped 7 bases from V and 0 bases from J, with 16 bases between. Looked up from germline, CDR1 is MNHEY and CDR2 is SVGAGI. The CDR3 loop reads CASNSRTVFSYEQYF. CDR3 bases: TGTGCCAGCAACTCGAGGACAGTGTTCTCCTACGAGCAGTACTTC.

The gene calls are TRBV6-5 and TRBJ2-2; TRBD2 might be the D (5 bases). The germline gives CDR1 MNHEY, CDR2 SVGAGI. This CDR3 region has 15 residues. Trimming took off 2 bases at V and 8 bases at J, with 15 bases between the two ends. This chain's CDR3 is CASSYRRATGGELFF. CDR3 bases: TGTGCCAGCAGTTACCGGCGGGCTACCGGTGGGGAGCTGTTTTTT.

This sequence joins TRBV12-3 or TRBV12-4 and TRBJ2-1, with 9 bases identical to TRBD2. The CDR3 runs 13 residues. Trimming removed 4 bases from V and 8 bases from J; junction bases left unmatched: 3. CDR3 coding DNA: TGTGCCAGCAGTTGGCCTAGCGGGGATGAGCAGTTCTTC. As protein: CASSWPSGDEQFF.

The V call is TRBV28, the J call TRBJ1-2, with D perhaps matching TRBD1 (6 bases). Germline-derived CDR1 and CDR2 are MDHEN and SYDVKM. CDR3 length: 12 residues. With 5 bases removed from V and 8 bases from J, the gap between germline ends came to 12 bases. Written as DNA, the CDR3 is TGTGCCAGCAGTCCTTTACAGGGAGGCTACACCTTC. Residues: CASSPLQGGYTF.

The V call is TRBV18, the J call TRBJ2-2, with D possibly being TRBD1 (5 bases). The CDR3 consists of 14 residues. Trimming removed 0 bases from V and 6 bases from J, with 8 bases in between. Germline assignment: CDR1 KGHSH and CDR2 LQKENI. The DNA of the CDR3 is TGTGCCAGCTCACCACCAGGGGCGGCCGGGGAGCTGTTTTTT. This translates into CASSPPGAAGELFF.

The V call is TRBV12-3 or TRBV12-4, the J call TRBJ2-5; a possible D gene is TRBD1 (5 bases). There are 11 residues in the CDR3. Between the trimmed V and J ends, which lost 4 bases and 6 bases, there was a span of 6 bases. CDR3 coding DNA: TGTGCCAGCAGTTCAGGGAAGACCCAGTACTTC. Amino acids: CASSSGKTQYF.

The chain combines TRBV12-3 or TRBV12-4 with TRBJ1-5; TRBD1 matches 7 bases. The CDR3 length is 13 residues. Losses at the gene ends were 2 bases for V and 7 bases for J; bases not matched to a gene: 2. Written as DNA, the CDR3 is TGTGCCAGCAGTTTATCAGGGGGACAGCCCCAGCATTTT. Protein sequence: CASSLSGGQPQHF.